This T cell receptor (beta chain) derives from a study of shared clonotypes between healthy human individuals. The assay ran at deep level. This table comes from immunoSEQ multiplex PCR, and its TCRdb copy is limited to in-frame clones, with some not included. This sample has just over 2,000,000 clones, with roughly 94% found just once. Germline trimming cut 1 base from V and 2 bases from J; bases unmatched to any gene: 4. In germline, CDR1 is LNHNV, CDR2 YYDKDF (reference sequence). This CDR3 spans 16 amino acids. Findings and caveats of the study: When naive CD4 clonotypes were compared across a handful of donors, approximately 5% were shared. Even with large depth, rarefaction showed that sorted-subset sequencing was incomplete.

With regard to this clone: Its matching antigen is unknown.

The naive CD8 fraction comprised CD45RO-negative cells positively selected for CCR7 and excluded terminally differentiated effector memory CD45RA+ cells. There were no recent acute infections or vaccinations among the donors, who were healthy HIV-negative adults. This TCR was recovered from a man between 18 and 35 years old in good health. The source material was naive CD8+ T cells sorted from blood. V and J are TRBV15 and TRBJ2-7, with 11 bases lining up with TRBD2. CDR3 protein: CATSRGWGLAAYEQYF. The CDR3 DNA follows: TGTGCCACCAGCAGAGGGTGGGGACTAGCGGCCTACGAGCAGTACTTC.